This T cell receptor beta chain was sequenced in a study of blood T cells in healthy people across ages. Findings of the study overall: Observed TCR beta diversity showed a strong correlation with the percentage of naive T cells as measured by flow cytometry.

A J-beta primer mix and a sample-barcoded 5' primer were used in a second PCR of roughly 7 to 12 cycles. TCRdb called the 5' RACE reads again in MiXCR, with one record for every CDR3 protein. This table holds 950,000 to 1,200,000 distinct CDR3 sequences, about two fifths found once. On this clonotype: The antigen is undetermined.

With 5 bases removed from V and 4 bases from J, the gap between germline ends came to 23 bases. This CDR3 region has 17 residues. The germline CDR1 and CDR2 sequences are MDHEN and SYDVKM. The chain uses TRBV28 and TRBJ1-2, with D perhaps matching TRBD1 (5 bases). The sequenced sample consisted of blood. The TCR sequence derives from a man between 18 and 35 years old in good health. The CDR3 coding sequence is TGTGCCAGCAGTCCTTCGGACATAAGTTTTCCTCGCTATGGCTACACCTTC. It encodes CASSPSDISFPRYGYTF.